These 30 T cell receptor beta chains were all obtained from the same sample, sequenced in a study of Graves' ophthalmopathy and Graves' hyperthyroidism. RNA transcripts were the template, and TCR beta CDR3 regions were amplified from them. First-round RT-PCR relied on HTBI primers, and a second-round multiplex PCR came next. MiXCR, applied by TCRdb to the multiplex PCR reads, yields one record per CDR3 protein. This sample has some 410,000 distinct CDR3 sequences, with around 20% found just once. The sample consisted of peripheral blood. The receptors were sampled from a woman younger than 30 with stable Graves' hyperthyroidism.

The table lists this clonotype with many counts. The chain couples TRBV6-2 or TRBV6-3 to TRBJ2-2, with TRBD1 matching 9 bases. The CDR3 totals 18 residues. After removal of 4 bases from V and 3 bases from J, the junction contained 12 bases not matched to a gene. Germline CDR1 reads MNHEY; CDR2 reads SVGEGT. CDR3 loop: CASSSRTGAYTHTGELFF. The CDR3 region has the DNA TGTGCCAGCAGTTCGAGGACAGGGGCTTACACCCACACCGGGGAGCTGTTTTTT.

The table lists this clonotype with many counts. The CDR3 DNA reads as TGTGCCAGCTCACCACCGGGACAGCTAGCCAAAAACATTCAGTACTTC. Its protein is CASSPPGQLAKNIQYF. V gene TRBV18 combines with J gene TRBJ2-4; 7 bases line up with TRBD1. The CDR3 runs to 16 residues. Germline CDR1 is KGHSH and CDR2 is LQKENI. Trimming took 0 bases from V and 0 from J; bases not matched to a gene: 2.

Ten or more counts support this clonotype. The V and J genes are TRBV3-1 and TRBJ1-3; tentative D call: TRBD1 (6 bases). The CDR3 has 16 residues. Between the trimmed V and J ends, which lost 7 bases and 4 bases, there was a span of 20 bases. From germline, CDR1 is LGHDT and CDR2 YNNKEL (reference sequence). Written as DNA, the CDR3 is TGTGCCAGCACAATCAGGGGCCCCAATTTAGGAAACACCATATATTTT. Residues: CASTIRGPNLGNTIYF.

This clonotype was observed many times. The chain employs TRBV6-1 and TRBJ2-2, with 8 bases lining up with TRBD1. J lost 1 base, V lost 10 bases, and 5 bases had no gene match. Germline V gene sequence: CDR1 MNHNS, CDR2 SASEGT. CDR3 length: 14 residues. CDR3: CANPDRENTGELFF. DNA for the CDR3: TGTGCCAACCCGGACAGGGAGAACACCGGGGAGCTGTTTTTT.

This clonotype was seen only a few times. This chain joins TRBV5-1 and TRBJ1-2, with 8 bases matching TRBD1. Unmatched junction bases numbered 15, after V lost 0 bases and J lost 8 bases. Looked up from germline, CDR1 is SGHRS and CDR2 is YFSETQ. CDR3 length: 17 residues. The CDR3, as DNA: TGCGCCAGCAGCTTGGAGGCAGGGGGCGGAGATTTATCAGGCTACACCTTC. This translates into CASSLEAGGGDLSGYTF. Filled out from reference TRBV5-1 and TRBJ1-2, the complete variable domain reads KAGVTQTPRYLIKTRGQQVTLSCSPISGHRSVSWYQQTPGQGLQFLFEYFSETQRNKGNFPGRFSGRQFSNSRSEMNVSTLELGDSALYLCASSLEAGGGDLSGYTFGSGTRLTVV.

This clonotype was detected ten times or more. The CDR3 DNA sequence: TGTGCCAGCAGGACTATTAGGCGAATCGGCACTGAAGCTTTCTTT. Its translation: CASRTIRRIGTEAFF. This chain links TRBV11-2 with TRBJ1-1; D unresolved. The ends were cut back, 6 bases at V and 4 bases at J, with 18 bases in the middle. Germline CDR1 is SGHAT and CDR2 is FQNNGV. The CDR3 covers 15 residues.

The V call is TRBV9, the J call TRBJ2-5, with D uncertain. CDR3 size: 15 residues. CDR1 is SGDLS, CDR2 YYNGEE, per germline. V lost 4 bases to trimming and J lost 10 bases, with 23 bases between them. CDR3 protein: CASSPTGEALKDQYF. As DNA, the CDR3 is TGTGCCAGCAGCCCAACGGGTGAGGCTCTCAAGGACCAGTACTTC.

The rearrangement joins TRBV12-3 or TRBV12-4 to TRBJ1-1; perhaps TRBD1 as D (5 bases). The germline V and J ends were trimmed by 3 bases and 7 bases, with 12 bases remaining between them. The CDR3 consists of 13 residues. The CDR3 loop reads CASSFRVGVEAFF. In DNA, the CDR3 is TGTGCCAGCAGTTTCCGCGTGGGGGTTGAAGCTTTCTTT.

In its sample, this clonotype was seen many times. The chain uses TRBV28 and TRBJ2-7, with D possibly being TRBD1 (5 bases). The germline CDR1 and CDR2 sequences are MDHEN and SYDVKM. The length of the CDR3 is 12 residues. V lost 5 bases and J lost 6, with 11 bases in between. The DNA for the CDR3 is TGTGCCAGCAGTCCTCCAGGGTTCGAGCAGTACTTC. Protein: CASSPPGFEQYF.

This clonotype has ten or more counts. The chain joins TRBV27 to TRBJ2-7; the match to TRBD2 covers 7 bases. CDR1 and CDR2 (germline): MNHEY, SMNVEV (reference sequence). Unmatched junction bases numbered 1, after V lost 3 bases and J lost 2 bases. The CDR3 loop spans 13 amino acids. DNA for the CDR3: TGTGCCAGCAGTTTCGGGACTACCTACGAGCAGTACTTC. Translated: CASSFGTTYEQYF.

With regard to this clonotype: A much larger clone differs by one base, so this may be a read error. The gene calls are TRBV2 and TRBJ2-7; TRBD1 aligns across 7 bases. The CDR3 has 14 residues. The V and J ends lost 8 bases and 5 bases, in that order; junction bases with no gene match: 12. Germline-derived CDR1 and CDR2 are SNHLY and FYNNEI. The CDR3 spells CASEHRGISDEQYF. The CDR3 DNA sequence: TGTGCCAGCGAACACAGGGGAATTTCCGACGAGCAGTACTTC.

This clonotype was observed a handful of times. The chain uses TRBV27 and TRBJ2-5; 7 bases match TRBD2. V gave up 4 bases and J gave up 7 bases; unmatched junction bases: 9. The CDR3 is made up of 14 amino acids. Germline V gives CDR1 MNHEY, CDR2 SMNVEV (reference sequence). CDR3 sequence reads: CASSSLTSLWTQYF. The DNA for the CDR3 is TGTGCCAGCAGTTCCTTGACTAGCCTCTGGACCCAGTACTTC.

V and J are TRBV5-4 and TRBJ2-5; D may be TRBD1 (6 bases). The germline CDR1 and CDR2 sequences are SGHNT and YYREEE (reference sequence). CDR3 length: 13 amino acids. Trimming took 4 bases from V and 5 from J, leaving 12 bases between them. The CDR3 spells CASSLQGMETQYF. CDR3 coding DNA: TGTGCCAGCAGCCTCCAGGGGATGGAGACCCAGTACTTC. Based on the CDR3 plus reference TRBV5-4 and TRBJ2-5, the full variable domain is ETGVTQSPTHLIKTRGQQVTLRCSSQSGHNTVSWYQQALGQGPQFIFQYYREEENGRGNFPPRFSGLQFPNYSSELNVNALELDDSALYLCASSLQGMETQYFGPGTRLLVL.

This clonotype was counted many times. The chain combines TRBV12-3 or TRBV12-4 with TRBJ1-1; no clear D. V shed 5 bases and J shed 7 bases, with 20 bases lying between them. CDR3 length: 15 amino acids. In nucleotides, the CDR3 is TGTGCCAGCAGTCCCCCTGGGCGCGGATTGAGTGAAGCTTTCTTT. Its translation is CASSPPGRGLSEAFF.

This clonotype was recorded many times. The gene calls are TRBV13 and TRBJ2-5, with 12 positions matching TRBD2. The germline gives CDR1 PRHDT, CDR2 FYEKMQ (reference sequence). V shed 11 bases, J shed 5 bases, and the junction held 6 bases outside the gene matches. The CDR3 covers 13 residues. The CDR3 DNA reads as TGTGCCGGTCAGACTAGCGGGAGTGAGACCCAGTACTTC. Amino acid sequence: CAGQTSGSETQYF.

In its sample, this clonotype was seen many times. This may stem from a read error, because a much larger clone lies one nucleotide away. CDR3 residues: CATSRAGFMNTEAFF. The CDR3 DNA follows: TGTGCCACCAGCAGGGCAGGGTTCATGAACACTGAAGCTTTCTTT. V is TRBV15 and J is TRBJ1-1; TRBD1 is a possible D gene (5 bases). Germline V lookup: CDR1 LNHNV, CDR2 YYDKDF (reference sequence). CDR3 size: 15 residues. Deletions cut 3 bases from V and 0 bases from J, with 11 bases between.

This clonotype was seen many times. The CDR3 region is CASSVPGFATQYF. The CDR3 DNA reads as TGTGCCAGCAGTGTACCAGGATTTGCGACCCAGTACTTC. V usage is TRBV2 and J usage is TRBJ2-5; D remains ambiguous. With 4 bases removed from V and 7 bases from J, the gap between germline ends came to 13 bases. CDR1 and CDR2 (germline): SNHLY, FYNNEI. The CDR3 length is 13 residues.

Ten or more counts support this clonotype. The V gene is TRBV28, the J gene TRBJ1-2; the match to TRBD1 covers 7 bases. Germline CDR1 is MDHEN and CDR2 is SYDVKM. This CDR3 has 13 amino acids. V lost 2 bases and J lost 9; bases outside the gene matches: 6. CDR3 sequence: CASSLPGQTSYTF. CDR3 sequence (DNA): TGTGCCAGCAGTTTACCGGGACAGACAAGCTACACCTTC.

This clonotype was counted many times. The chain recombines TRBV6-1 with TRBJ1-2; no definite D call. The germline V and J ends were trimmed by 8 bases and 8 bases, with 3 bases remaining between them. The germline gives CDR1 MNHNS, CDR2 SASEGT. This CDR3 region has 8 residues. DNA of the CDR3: TGTGCCAGCGGGGGCTACACCTTC. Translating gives CASGGYTF.

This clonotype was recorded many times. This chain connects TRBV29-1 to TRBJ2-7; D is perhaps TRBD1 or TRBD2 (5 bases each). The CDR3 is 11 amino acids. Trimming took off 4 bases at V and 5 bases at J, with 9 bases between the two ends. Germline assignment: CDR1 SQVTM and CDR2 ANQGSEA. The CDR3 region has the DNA TGCAGCGTTGCCAGGGACGACGAGCAGTACTTC. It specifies CSVARDDEQYF.

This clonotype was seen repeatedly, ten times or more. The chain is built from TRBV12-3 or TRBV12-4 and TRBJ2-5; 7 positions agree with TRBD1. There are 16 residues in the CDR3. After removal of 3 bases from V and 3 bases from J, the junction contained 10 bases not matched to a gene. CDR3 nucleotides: TGTGCCAGCAGTTTTCAGGGGGACCGCCCGAAAGAGACCCAGTACTTC. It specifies CASSFQGDRPKETQYF.

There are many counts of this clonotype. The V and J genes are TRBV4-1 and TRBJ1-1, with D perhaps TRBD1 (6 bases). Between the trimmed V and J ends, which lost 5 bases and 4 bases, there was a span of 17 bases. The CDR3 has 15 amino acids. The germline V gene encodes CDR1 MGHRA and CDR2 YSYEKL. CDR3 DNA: TGCGCCAGCAGCGACGGTAGGGGGTTTGGCACTGAAGCTTTCTTT. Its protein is CASSDGRGFGTEAFF.

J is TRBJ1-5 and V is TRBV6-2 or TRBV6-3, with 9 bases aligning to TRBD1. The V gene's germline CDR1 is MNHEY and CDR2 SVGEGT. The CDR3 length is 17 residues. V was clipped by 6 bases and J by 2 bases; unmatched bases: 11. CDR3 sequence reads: CASSPTGGRSGNQPQHF. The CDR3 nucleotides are TGTGCCAGCAGCCCGACAGGGGGTAGGTCGGGCAATCAGCCCCAGCATTTT.

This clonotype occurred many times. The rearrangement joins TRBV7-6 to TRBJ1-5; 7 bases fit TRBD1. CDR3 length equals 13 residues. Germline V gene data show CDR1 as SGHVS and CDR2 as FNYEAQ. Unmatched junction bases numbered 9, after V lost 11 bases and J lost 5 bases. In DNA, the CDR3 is TGTGCCTCATCGACAGGGCCATATCAGCCCCAGCATTTT. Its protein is CASSTGPYQPQHF.

The CDR3 DNA sequence: TGTGCCAGCAGCTCGGGGGGGACAGCGAACTATGGCTACACCTTC. Translation gives CASSSGGTANYGYTF. V gene TRBV7-2 combines with J gene TRBJ1-2, with 7 bases aligning to TRBD1. This CDR3 is built from 15 residues. Germline V gene data show CDR1 as SGHTA and CDR2 as FQGNSA. The V gene end was trimmed by 4 bases and the J gene end by 2 bases; junction bases not matched to a gene: 7.

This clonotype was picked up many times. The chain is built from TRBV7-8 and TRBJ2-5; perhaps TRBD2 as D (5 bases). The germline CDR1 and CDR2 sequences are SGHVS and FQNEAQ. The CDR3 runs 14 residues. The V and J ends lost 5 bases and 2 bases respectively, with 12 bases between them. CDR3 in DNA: TGTGCCAGCAGCCTAGAGGGCAGTCAAGAGACCCAGTACTTC. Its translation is CASSLEGSQETQYF.

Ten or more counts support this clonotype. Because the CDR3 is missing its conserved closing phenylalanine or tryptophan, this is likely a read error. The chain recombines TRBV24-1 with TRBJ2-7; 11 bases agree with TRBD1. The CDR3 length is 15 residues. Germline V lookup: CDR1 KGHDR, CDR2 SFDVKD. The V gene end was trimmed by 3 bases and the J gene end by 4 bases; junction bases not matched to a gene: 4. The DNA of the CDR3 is TGTGCCACCAGTGATCTTGGGACAGGGGGATACGAGCAGTACCTC. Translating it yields CATSDLGTGGYEQYL.

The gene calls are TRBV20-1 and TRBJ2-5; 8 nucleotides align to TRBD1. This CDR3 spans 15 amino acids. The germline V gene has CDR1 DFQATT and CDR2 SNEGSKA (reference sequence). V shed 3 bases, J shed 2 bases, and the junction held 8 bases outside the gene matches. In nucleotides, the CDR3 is TGCAGTGCTAGTGAGGCGGGGACAGGTCAAGAGACCCAGTACTTC. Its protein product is CSASEAGTGQETQYF.

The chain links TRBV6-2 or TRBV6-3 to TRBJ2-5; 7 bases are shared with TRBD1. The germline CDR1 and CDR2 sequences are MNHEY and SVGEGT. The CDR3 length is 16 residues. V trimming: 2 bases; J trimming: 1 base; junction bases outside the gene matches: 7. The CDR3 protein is CASSYGIDRAQETQYF. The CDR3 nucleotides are TGTGCCAGCAGTTACGGAATCGACAGGGCCCAAGAGACCCAGTACTTC.

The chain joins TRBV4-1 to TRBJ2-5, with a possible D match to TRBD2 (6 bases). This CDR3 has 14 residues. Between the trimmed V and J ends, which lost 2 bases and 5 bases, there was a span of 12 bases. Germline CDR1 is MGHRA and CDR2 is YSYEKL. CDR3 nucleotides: TGCGCCAGCAGCCAATCCCAGGAGGGGGAGACCCAGTACTTC. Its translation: CASSQSQEGETQYF.